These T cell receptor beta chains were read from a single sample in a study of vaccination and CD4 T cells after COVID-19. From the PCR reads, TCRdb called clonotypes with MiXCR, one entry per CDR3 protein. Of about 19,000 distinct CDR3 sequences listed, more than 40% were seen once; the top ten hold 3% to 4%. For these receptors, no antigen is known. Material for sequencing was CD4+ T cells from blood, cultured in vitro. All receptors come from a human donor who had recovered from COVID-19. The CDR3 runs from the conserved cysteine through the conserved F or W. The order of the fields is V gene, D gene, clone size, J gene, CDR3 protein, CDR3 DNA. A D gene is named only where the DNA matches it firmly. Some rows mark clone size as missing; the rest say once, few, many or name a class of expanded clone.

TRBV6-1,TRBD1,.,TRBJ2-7,CASGDSHRDEQYF,TGTGCCAGCGGGGACAGTCACAGGGACGAGCAGTACTTC
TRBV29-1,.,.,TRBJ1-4,CSVGDEKLFF,TGCAGCGTGGGGGATGAAAAACTGTTTTTT
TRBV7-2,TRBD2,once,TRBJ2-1,CASSLAGLAGGEQFF,TGTGCCAGCAGCTTAGCAGGGCTAGCGGGGGGGGAGCAGTTCTTC
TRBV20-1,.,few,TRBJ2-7,CSAGPSTYEQYF,TGCAGTGCAGGCCCGTCCACCTACGAGCAGTACTTC
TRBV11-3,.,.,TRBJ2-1,CASSLSPGLNNEQFF,TGTGCCAGCAGCTTATCCCCTGGACTTAACAATGAGCAGTTCTTC
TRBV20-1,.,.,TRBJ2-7,CSATSPHRATYEQYF,TGCAGTGCTACTTCCCCCCACAGGGCGACCTACGAGCAGTACTTC
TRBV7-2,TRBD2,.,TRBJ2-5,CASSFTSGAETQYF,TGTGCCAGCAGCTTCACTAGCGGGGCGGAGACCCAGTACTTC
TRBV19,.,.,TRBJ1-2,CASSMLAPSNYGYTF,TGTGCCAGTAGTATGTTAGCACCATCTAACTATGGCTACACCTTC
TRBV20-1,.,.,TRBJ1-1,CSARPGSAQNTEAFF,TGCAGTGCGAGACCCGGGTCAGCTCAGAACACTGAAGCTTTCTTT
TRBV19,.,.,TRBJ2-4,CASSIDPVPRDIQYF,TGTGCCAGTAGTATAGATCCGGTCCCAAGGGACATTCAGTACTTC
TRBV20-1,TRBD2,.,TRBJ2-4,CSARSGLAGGANIQYF,TGCAGTGCTCGATCGGGGCTAGCGGGAGGCGCAAACATTCAGTACTTC
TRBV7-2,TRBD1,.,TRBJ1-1,CASSNRGWTEAFF,TGTGCCAGCAGTAACAGGGGATGGACTGAAGCTTTCTTT
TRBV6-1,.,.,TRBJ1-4,CASRDMKGEKLFF,TGTGCCAGCAGAGACATGAAGGGAGAAAAACTGTTTTTT
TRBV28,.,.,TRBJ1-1,CASSLGWEAFF,TGTGCCAGCAGTTTGGGCTGGGAAGCTTTCTTT
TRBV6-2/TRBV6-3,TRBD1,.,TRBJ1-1,CASMRGDRGSGEAFF,TGTGCCAGCATGAGGGGGGACAGGGGGTCCGGTGAAGCTTTCTTT
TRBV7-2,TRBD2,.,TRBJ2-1,CASSSPSGGRRSEQFF,TGTGCCAGCAGCTCCCCTAGCGGGGGCCGGAGGAGTGAGCAGTTCTTC
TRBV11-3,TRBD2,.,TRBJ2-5,CASSLIAGARETQYF,TGTGCCAGCAGCCTAATTGCGGGAGCCCGGGAGACCCAGTACTTC
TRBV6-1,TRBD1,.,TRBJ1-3,CASTRTGQFGNTIYF,TGTGCCAGCACCCGGACAGGGCAATTCGGAAACACCATATATTTT
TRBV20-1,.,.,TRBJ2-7,CSARGGTVTYEQYF,TGCAGTGCTAGGGGGGGTACGGTAACCTACGAGCAGTACTTC
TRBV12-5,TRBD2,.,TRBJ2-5,CASGPGLAGLETQYF,TGTGCTAGTGGCCCCGGACTAGCGGGGTTGGAGACCCAGTACTTC
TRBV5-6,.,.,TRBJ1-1,CASSSYPTPPNTEAFF,TGTGCCAGCAGCTCCTATCCCACCCCGCCGAACACTGAAGCTTTCTTT
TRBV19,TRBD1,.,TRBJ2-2,CARGQHFGTGELFF,TGTGCCAGGGGACAGCATTTCGGCACCGGGGAGCTGTTTTTT
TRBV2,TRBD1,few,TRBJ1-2,CANKQGANYGYTF,TGTGCCAATAAACAGGGGGCCAACTATGGCTACACCTTC
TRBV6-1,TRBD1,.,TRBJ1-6,CASSPTGINSPLHF,TGTGCCAGCAGTCCGACAGGGATCAATTCACCCCTCCACTTT
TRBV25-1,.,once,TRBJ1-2,CASSLGGVSYGYTF,TGTGCCAGCAGCTTGGGTGGTGTTTCCTATGGCTACACCTTC
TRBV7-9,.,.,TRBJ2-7,CASSFLAASSYEQYF,TGTGCCAGCAGCTTCCTGGCAGCCAGCTCCTACGAGCAGTACTTC
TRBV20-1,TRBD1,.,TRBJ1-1,CSALKGGTGVTEAFF,TGCAGTGCCCTTAAAGGGGGGACAGGGGTCACTGAAGCTTTCTTT
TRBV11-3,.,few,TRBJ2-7,CASSLGQGFHEQYF,TGTGCCAGCAGCTTAGGGCAGGGTTTTCACGAGCAGTACTTC
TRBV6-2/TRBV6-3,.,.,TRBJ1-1,CASSPDRREAFF,TGTGCCAGCAGTCCTGACAGGCGGGAGGCTTTCTTT
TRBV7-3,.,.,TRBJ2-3,CAPTGVESGDTQYF,TGTGCCCCGACGGGTGTAGAGTCAGGGGATACGCAGTATTTT
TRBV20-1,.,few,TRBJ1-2,CSARGEGQGGYTF,TGCAGTGCTAGAGGGGAGGGGCAGGGTGGCTACACCTTC
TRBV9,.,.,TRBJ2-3,CASSVGLTESTDTQYF,TGTGCCAGCAGCGTAGGACTAACAGAAAGCACAGATACGCAGTATTTT
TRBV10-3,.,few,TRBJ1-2,CAISSQRVGYTF,TGTGCCATCAGCTCACAGAGGGTGGGCTACACCTTC
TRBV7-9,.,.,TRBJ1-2,CASSLIDGGYGYTF,TGTGCCAGCAGCTTAATAGACGGTGGCTATGGCTACACCTTC
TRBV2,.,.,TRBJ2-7,CATNRVGEGEQYF,TGTGCCACCAACAGGGTTGGTGAGGGTGAGCAGTACTTC
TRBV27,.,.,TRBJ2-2,CASNVGPGSTGELFF,TGTGCCAGCAACGTGGGCCCGGGGAGCACCGGGGAGCTGTTTTTT
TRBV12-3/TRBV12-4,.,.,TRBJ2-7,CASRRQGSSYEQYF,TGTGCCAGCAGACGGCAGGGGAGCAGCTACGAGCAGTACTTC
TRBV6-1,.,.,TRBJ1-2,CASSRQVYNYGYTF,TGTGCCAGCAGTCGACAGGTTTATAACTATGGCTACACCTTC
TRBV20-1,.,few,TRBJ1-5,CSASGWGGGGYGQPQHF,TGCAGTGCTAGTGGGTGGGGTGGGGGCGGATATGGGCAGCCCCAGCATTTT
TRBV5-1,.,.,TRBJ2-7,CASSSRSGYEQYF,TGCGCCAGCTCCAGCCGGAGCGGCTACGAGCAGTACTTC
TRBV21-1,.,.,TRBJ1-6,CASSKAGASSYNSPLHF,TGTGCCAGCAGCAAGGCCGGGGCCTCCTCCTATAATTCACCCCTCCACTTT
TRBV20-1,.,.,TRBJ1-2,CSAPPSDMLAGYTF,TGCAGTGCTCCACCTAGTGACATGCTCGCTGGCTACACCTTC